One sample yielded the 6 T cell receptor beta chains listed below, sequenced in a study of blood T cell repertoires in COVID-19. Using immunoSEQ multiplex PCR, the repertoire was profiled, and TCRdb retains in-frame clones only, with some absent. The sample yields approximately 310,000 clones, around 85% seen once. The sequencing input was PBMCs or T cells enriched from blood (not recorded which). Receptors originate from a woman in her 30s who had been exposed to COVID-19.

This clone has just one count. This chain uses TRBV7-2 with TRBJ2-7, with D possibly TRBD2 on 6 matching bases. CDR3 size: 15 residues. From germline, CDR1 is SGHTA and CDR2 FQGNSA. V was clipped by 1 base and J by 5 bases, with 15 bases between them. CDR3 protein: CASSLGEDELDEQYF. The CDR3 bases are TGTGCCAGCAGCTTAGGGGAGGACGAACTCGACGAGCAGTACTTC.

This clone was found once. This sequence joins TRBV6-5 and TRBJ2-3; D ambiguous. Trimming left V 5 bases short and J 2 bases short, with 14 bases between. The germline gives CDR1 MNHEY, CDR2 SVGAGI. The CDR3 runs 15 residues. CDR3 DNA: TGTGCCAGCAGTCCGACTCTGACCGCCACAGATACGCAGTATTTT. Protein: CASSPTLTATDTQYF.

The chain combines TRBV18 with TRBJ1-2, with D unclear. V was pared by 3 bases and J by 1 base, with 21 bases between. This CDR3 has 18 amino acids. The germline V gene has CDR1 KGHSH and CDR2 LQKENI. CDR3 residues: CASSPRAPGGTDNYGYTF. The CDR3 nucleotides are TGTGCCAGCTCACCCCGGGCCCCAGGAGGTACCGATAACTATGGCTACACCTTC. Using reference TRBV18 and TRBJ1-2 for the parts outside the CDR3, the full variable domain is NAGVMQNPRHLVRRRGQEARLRCSPMKGHSHVYWYRQLPEEGLKFMVYLQKENIIDESGMPKERFSAEFPKEGPSILRIQQVVRGDSAAYFCASSPRAPGGTDNYGYTFGSGTRLTVV.

The chain couples TRBV5-1 to TRBJ1-5; 10 bases fit TRBD1. The V and J ends lost 4 bases and 5 bases, in that order; junction bases with no gene match: 3. The CDR3 covers 14 residues. Germline values: CDR1 SGHRS, CDR2 YFSETQ. The CDR3 DNA reads as TGCGCCAGCAGCCGCGGGACAGGGGATCAGCCCCAGCATTTT. Residues: CASSRGTGDQPQHF. The full variable domain, its missing parts supplied by reference TRBV5-1 and TRBJ1-5, is KAGVTQTPRYLIKTRGQQVTLSCSPISGHRSVSWYQQTPGQGLQFLFEYFSETQRNKGNFPGRFSGRQFSNSRSEMNVSTLELGDSALYLCASSRGTGDQPQHFGDGTRLSIL.

This sequence joins TRBV10-3 and TRBJ1-2; the D gene is possibly TRBD1 (5 bases). Trimming pared 7 bases from V and 7 bases from J, leaving 22 bases between. From germline, CDR1 is ENHRY and CDR2 SYGVKD. This CDR3 has 15 residues. The CDR3 bases are TGTGCCATCACCGCAGCAGGGCAGGAGGGTAGTGGCTACACCTTC. It is translated as CAITAAGQEGSGYTF.

This clone was recorded only once. The CDR3 region has the DNA TGTGCCAGCAGCAAAAGGTCTGGGCAGCTGAACACTGAAGCTTTCTTT. Translation: CASSKRSGQLNTEAFF. This chain uses TRBV21-1 with TRBJ1-1; TRBD1 is the table's D call, not checked against the DNA. TRBV21-1 is given as a pseudogene. The CDR3 is made up of 16 amino acids.